This T cell receptor beta chain emerged from a study of early T cells in non-severe SARS-CoV-2 infection. Across the whole study: Sequenced bulk RNA came from whole blood that was unsorted, and chains were unpaired.

TCRdb independently ran MiXCR on the 5' RACE reads; one entry per CDR3 protein. Of tens of thousands of distinct CDR3 sequences in the sample, approximately 13% are singletons; the top ten hold around 2.9%. Germline V gives CDR1 MDHEN, CDR2 SYDVKM. Trimming at V came to 4 bases and at J to 0 bases, leaving 15 bases not matched to a gene. CDR3 size: 19 residues. This clonotype was detected only a few times. The chain joins TRBV28 to TRBJ2-1; 7 bases line up with TRBD2. This TCR was sampled from an adult who was a healthcare worker with PCR-confirmed SARS-CoV-2 infection or an uninfected control (not recorded which). Source: whole blood, taken at baseline. Written as DNA, the CDR3 is TGTGCCAGCAGTTCCCCTATCCTGGGTCGCGGGAGCTCCTACAATGAGCAGTTCTTC. Residues: CASSSPILGRGSSYNEQFF.